The present entry profiles one T cell receptor (beta chain) with its context. This receptor's antigen is unknown. No base quality information exists; no much larger clone differs at one position. The sample belongs to a study of shared clonotypes between healthy human individuals (dated by TCRdb to 2018 to 2021). In terms of the full investigation: Two women and a few men aged 18 to 49 years were included in the cohort. The study deeply sequenced blood TCR repertoires of five healthy adults to estimate repertoire size and the extent of clonotype sharing between individuals. To increase sequencing depth and limit assay-specific biases, TCR repertoire library preparation and sequencing were carried out by different laboratories using diverse techniques. Leukapheresis yielded between about 0.8 and 8.9 billion PBMCs per donor. Beyond this particular receptor, the publication reports: Sampling was restricted to blood, and TCR repertoires in tissues likely differ from the TCR repertoires found in blood. Because the study included a small number of donors, the genetic and exposure-history diversity represented was limited. Based on pairwise subsampling, the degree of clonotype sharing among donors was expected to be affected by sequencing depth.

The donors were healthy, HIV-negative adults who had no recently reported acute infections or vaccinations. Only Caucasian adults living in Nashville, Tennessee, USA were represented among the donors. For unsorted samples, 90 million or so PBMCs were counted and genomic DNA was extracted with the QIAamp DNA Blood Mini kit. After blood collection by leukapheresis, PBMCs were isolated using Ficoll-Histopaque density gradient centrifugation and then cryopreserved in the vapor phase of liquid nitrogen. The CDR3 has 16 amino acids, counting the end cysteine and phenylalanine. Kept here is only the CDR3 DNA, which spans 48 bases and is read in frame from base 1. CDR1 SNHLY and CDR2 FYNNEI are derived from the germline V gene. Deletion took 3 bases off V and 4 bases off J, with a span of 16 bases between the germline ends. TCR CDR3 regions were amplified from genomic DNA by multiplex PCR using the deep immunoSEQ assay. For each cell subset, the extracted genomic DNA was distributed evenly across all wells of several immunoSEQ 96-well plates, and each plate served as one replicate. For unsorted PBMC, each replicate PCR was loaded with about 270 ng genomic DNA, equivalent to 30,000 or so T cell genomes. Unsorted PBMC genomic DNA was sequenced across ten immunoSEQ deep assay plates. The purified libraries were quantified using a Qubit 3.0 fluorometer, sized with a Bioanalyzer 2100, and then quantified again using the KAPA Library Quantification kit. Each immunoSEQ 96-well plate was sequenced on its own single-read 150-cycle Illumina NextSeq 550 flow cell. The original pipeline was this. Because only junctional sequences without quality scores were contained in the immunoSEQ output, filtering matching that applied to full-length reads could not be performed. Sequences were annotated with PyIR, a Python wrapper for IgBLAST v1.9, using IMGT germline references to assign V/J genes and CDR3. Reads were removed for weak V/J assignments (E-value above 1e-6), missing CDR3, stop codons, out-of-frame junctions, or ambiguous translated residues. V3J clonotypes were defined as sequences sharing an identical inferred V gene, J gene, and CDR3 amino acid sequence. Percentage overlap between repertoires was computed as shared unique clonotypes divided by the size of the smaller repertoire. Richness of each repertoire was evaluated using RTK rarefaction, the Chao1 estimator, and Recon v2.1 estimates of unobserved clonotypes. This immuneACCESS table, as held by TCRdb, lists in-frame sequences with V and J called but not all clones. Of the missing ones, under half trace to an unresolved V gene in checked studies; the others have no known cause. Clonal size and the V and J genes are those of that table, whereas D and trimming came from the DNA. For this sample the table gives about 490,000 clones, of which around 85% were detected only once. About an eighth of the sample comes from the top ten.

Sequencing used PBMCs. This TCR derives from a middle-aged woman in good health. Some clones in this sample may be carry-over from other donors' samples. The sequence links TRBV2 to TRBJ1-5, and perhaps TRBD1 as D gene, on 5 matching bases. The DNA sequence is TGTGCCAGCAGTGAGTTCGGGGGGATAGTTAATCAGCCCCAGCATTTT. The translation is CASSEFGGIVNQPQHF.